What follows are 5 T cell receptor beta chains derived from one specimen sequenced in a study of blood T cells in healthy people across ages. Then a second PCR, running roughly 7 to 11 cycles, was carried out with a sample-barcoded 5' primer and a J-beta primer mix. Each CDR3 protein gets one entry after TCRdb re-called the 5' RACE reads with MiXCR. The data hold fewer than 1.5 million distinct CDR3 sequences, with about 40% observed a single time. Material for sequencing was blood. These receptors were taken from a woman younger than 30 in good health.

The chain uses TRBV4-1 and TRBJ2-2; D is uncertain. Germline assignment: CDR1 MGHRA and CDR2 YSYEKL. The V gene lost 0 bases and the J gene lost 7 bases, with 12 bases spanning the gap. The CDR3 is 15 amino acids. The CDR3 coding sequence is TGCGCCAGCAGCCAAGATATAACTGATAGCGGGGAGCTGTTTTTT. Translated, it gives CASSQDITDSGELFF.

The chain links TRBV10-3 to TRBJ2-3; D is uncertain. The germline V gene encodes CDR1 ENHRY and CDR2 SYGVKD. The CDR3 extends over 11 amino acids. V dropped 7 bases and J dropped 0 bases, with 2 bases sitting between them. The CDR3 DNA sequence: TGTGCCATCACCAGCACAGATACGCAGTATTTT. This encodes CAITSTDTQYF.

This clonotype came up a few times. The chain recombines TRBV4-1 with TRBJ1-6; D is undetermined. Trimming removed 0 bases at V and 1 base at J, with 4 bases between. CDR3 size: 15 residues. Looked up from germline, CDR1 is MGHRA and CDR2 is YSYEKL. CDR3 loop: CASSQESSYNSPLHF. As DNA, the CDR3 is TGCGCCAGCAGCCAAGAAAGTTCCTATAATTCACCCCTCCACTTT.

V usage is TRBV9 and J usage is TRBJ2-1; TRBD1 or TRBD2 may be the D gene (5 bases each). Trimming pared 4 bases from V and 4 bases from J, leaving 18 bases between. Germline CDR1 and CDR2: SGDLS and YYNGEE. The CDR3 extends over 16 amino acids. As DNA, the CDR3 is TGTGCCAGCAGCCCCCAACGACCGGGACCTTACAATGAGCAGTTCTTC. This encodes CASSPQRPGPYNEQFF.

The sample holds a few counts of this clonotype. The V and J genes are TRBV27 and TRBJ2-5, with 9 bases matching TRBD1. The CDR3 length is 16 residues. V lost 5 bases and J lost 0; bases outside the gene matches: 7. CDR1 and CDR2 (germline): MNHEY, SMNVEV (reference sequence). CDR3 residues: CASSPWTGENQETQYF. CDR3 coding DNA: TGTGCCAGCAGTCCCTGGACAGGGGAGAACCAAGAGACCCAGTACTTC.